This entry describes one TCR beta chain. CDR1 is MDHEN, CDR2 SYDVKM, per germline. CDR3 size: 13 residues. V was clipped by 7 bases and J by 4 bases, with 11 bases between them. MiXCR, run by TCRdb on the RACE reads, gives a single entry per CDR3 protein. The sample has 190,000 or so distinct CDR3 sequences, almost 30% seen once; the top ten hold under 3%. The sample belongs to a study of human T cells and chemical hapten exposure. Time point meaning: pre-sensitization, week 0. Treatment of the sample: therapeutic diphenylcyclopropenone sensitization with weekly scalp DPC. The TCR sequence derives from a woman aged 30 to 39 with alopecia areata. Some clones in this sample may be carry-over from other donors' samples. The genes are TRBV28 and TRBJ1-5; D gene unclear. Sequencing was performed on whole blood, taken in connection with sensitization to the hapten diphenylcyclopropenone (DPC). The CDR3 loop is CASTYQKNQPQHF. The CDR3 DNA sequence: TGTGCCAGCACTTACCAGAAGAATCAGCCCCAGCATTTT.